A selection of T cell receptor beta chains follows, all from one sample in a study of blood T cell repertoires in COVID-19. Generated by immunoSEQ multiplex PCR, the TCRdb table keeps only in-frame clones and is missing some. The sample lists some 110,000 clones, 75% to 90% seen once, with 0.7% to 0.85% in the top ten. The sample was peripheral blood. These receptor sequences come from a woman in her 70s with acute or convalescent COVID-19. CDR3s include the opening cysteine and the closing phenylalanine or tryptophan. The D gene is left open where the match is weak. Some rows have no size entry. The others give once, few or many, or a class for an expanded clone.

v_call: TRBV7-8; d_call: -; j_call: TRBJ1-6; clone_size: -; cdr3_aa: CASSAPIQNSPLHF; cdr3_nt: TGTGCCAGCAGCGCTCCAATCCAGAATTCACCCCTCCACTTT
v_call: TRBV5-1; d_call: -; j_call: TRBJ1-4; clone_size: -; cdr3_aa: CASKEVGNEKLFF; cdr3_nt: TGCGCCAGCAAGGAGGTCGGTAATGAAAAACTGTTTTTT
v_call: TRBV5-1; d_call: -; j_call: TRBJ1-1; clone_size: -; cdr3_aa: CASSRTVDAEAFF; cdr3_nt: TGCGCCAGCAGTCGTACAGTGGATGCTGAAGCTTTCTTT
v_call: TRBV24-1; d_call: -; j_call: TRBJ2-1; clone_size: -; cdr3_aa: CATSDLGPARGISSYNEQFF; cdr3_nt: TGTGCCACCAGTGATTTAGGGCCCGCACGGGGGATAAGCTCCTACAATGAGCAGTTCTTC
v_call: TRBV2; d_call: -; j_call: TRBJ2-2; clone_size: -; cdr3_aa: CASSEGTATGELFF; cdr3_nt: TGTGCCAGCAGTGAAGGGACAGCCACCGGGGAGCTGTTTTTT
v_call: TRBV11-2; d_call: TRBD2; j_call: TRBJ2-7; clone_size: -; cdr3_aa: CASSPGGLGYEQYF; cdr3_nt: TGTGCCAGCAGCCCGGGGGGGCTGGGGTACGAGCAGTACTTC
v_call: TRBV6-5; d_call: TRBD2; j_call: TRBJ2-1; clone_size: once; cdr3_aa: CASGYRSGVYNEQFF; cdr3_nt: TGTGCCAGCGGCTACCGTAGCGGGGTATACAATGAGCAGTTCTTC
v_call: TRBV9; d_call: -; j_call: TRBJ2-1; clone_size: -; cdr3_aa: CASSGRRSSYNEQFF; cdr3_nt: TGTGCCAGCAGCGGTAGGAGGAGTTCCTACAATGAGCAGTTCTTC
v_call: TRBV28; d_call: -; j_call: TRBJ1-3; clone_size: once; cdr3_aa: CASSLELSGNTIYF; cdr3_nt: TGTGCCAGCAGTTTGGAGTTATCTGGAAACACCATATATTTT
v_call: TRBV27; d_call: TRBD2; j_call: TRBJ2-1; clone_size: -; cdr3_aa: CASRGGTSPYNEQFF; cdr3_nt: TGTGCCAGCAGGGGCGGGACTAGTCCGTACAATGAGCAGTTCTTC